This entry describes one TCR beta chain. CDR1 and CDR2 from the germline V gene are GTSNPN and SVGIG (reference sequence). V lost 0 bases and J lost 5; bases outside the gene matches: 3. The CDR3 is made up of 13 amino acids. The assay was immunoSEQ multiplex PCR, and TCRdb's table has in-frame clones only and misses some. Found here are 150,000 to 200,000 clones, roughly 79% of them singletons; the top ten hold 12%. Those enrolled in Seattle joined during active infection and were followed longitudinally afterward. The entry originates in a study of blood T cell repertoires in COVID-19. The overall study: Collection of acute and convalescent COVID-19 samples took place in the United States, Italy and Spain. T cells, B-cell-depleted T cells, or PBMCs supplied cDNA or gDNA.

The source of this sequence is a woman of 80 years or more with COVID-19, enrolled during active disease. The rearrangement links TRBV30 to TRBJ1-1, with 7 bases fitting TRBD1. Sequenced input: peripheral blood. This CDR3 is CAWSVRGRTEAFF. The CDR3 region has the DNA TGTGCCTGGAGTGTGAGGGGGCGGACTGAAGCTTTCTTT.